Below, one T cell receptor beta chain is given with its context. Its antigen is still unknown. These data originate in a study of human T cells and chemical hapten exposure. About the study: Donors were sensitized with 2% DPC on the upper inner arm.

Whole-study results and caveats: TCRs above 1 in 1000 frequency did not change with DPC sensitization. In the PT1 data, expanded TCR counts showed a positive correlation with patch test score.

Specified time point: patch test 1, 2 weeks after DPC sensitization. Treatment specified: therapeutic diphenylcyclopropenone sensitization with weekly scalp DPC. The authors extracted total RNA from unfractionated whole blood. In TCRdb, the RACE reads were re-called with MiXCR into one record per CDR3 protein. The table has 39,000 or so distinct CDR3 sequences, under 5% seen once. Germline V gene data show CDR1 as SGHRS and CDR2 as YFSETQ. The CDR3 consists of 12 residues. V shed 4 bases and J shed 3 bases, with 7 bases lying between them. The TCR was taken from a man aged 45 to 65 with alopecia areata. Some clones in this sample may be carry-over from other donors' samples. Sequencing was performed on whole blood, taken in connection with sensitization to the hapten diphenylcyclopropenone (DPC). The genes are TRBV5-1 and TRBJ1-1; no clear D. The CDR3, as DNA: TGCGCCAGCAGCCTTCAAGACACTGAAGCTTTCTTT. This sequence encodes CASSLQDTEAFF.